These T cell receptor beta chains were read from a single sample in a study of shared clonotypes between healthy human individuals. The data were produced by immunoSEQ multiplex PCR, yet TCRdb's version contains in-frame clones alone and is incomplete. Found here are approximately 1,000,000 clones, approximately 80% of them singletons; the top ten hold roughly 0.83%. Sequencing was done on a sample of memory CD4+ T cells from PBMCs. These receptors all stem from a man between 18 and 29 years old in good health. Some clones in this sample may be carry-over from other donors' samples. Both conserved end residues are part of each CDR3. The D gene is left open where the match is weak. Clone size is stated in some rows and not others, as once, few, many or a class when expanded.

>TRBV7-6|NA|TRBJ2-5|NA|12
CASSTGQRAQYF
TGTGCCAGCAGCACCGGACAGCGGGCCCAGTACTTC
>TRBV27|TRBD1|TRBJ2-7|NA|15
CASSYYGTGDYEQYF
TGTGCCAGCAGCTATTACGGGACAGGGGACTACGAGCAGTACTTC
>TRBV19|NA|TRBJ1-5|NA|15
CASSIYGYSNQPQHF
TGTGCCAGTAGTATTTATGGATATAGCAATCAGCCCCAGCATTTT
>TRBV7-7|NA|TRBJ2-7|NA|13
CASSPGPFGEQYF
TGTGCTAGCAGCCCCGGACCCTTCGGGGAGCAGTACTTC
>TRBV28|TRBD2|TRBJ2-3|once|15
CASRGTSFSTDTQYF
TGTGCCAGCAGGGGGACTAGCTTTAGCACAGATACGCAGTATTTT
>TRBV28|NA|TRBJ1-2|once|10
CASGLYGYTF
TGTGCCAGCGGACTCTATGGCTACACCTTC
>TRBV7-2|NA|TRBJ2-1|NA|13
CASKSKSYNEQFF
TGTGCCAGCAAGTCGAAGAGCTACAATGAGCAGTTCTTC
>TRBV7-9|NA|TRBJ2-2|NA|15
CASSLQSLWGGELFF
TGTGCCAGCAGCTTACAAAGCCTTTGGGGCGGGGAGCTGTTTTTT
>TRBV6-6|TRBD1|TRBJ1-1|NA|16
CASSSGTGGMYTEAFF
TGTGCCAGCAGCTCCGGGACAGGGGGCATGTACACTGAAGCTTTCTTT
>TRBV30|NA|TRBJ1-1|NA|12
CAWDQGGTEAFF
TGTGCCTGGGACCAGGGTGGTACTGAAGCTTTCTTT
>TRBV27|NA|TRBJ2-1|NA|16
CASSFYLTVPDNEQFF
TGTGCCAGCAGTTTCTACCTGACAGTTCCTGACAATGAGCAGTTCTTC
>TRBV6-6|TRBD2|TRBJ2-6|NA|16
CASSSARGSGANVLTF
TGTGCCAGCAGTTCAGCGCGGGGGTCTGGGGCCAACGTCCTGACTTTC
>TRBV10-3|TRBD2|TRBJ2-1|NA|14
CAINRLAGGNEQFF
TGTGCCATCAATCGTCTAGCGGGAGGCAATGAGCAGTTCTTC
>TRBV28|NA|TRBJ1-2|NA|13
CASSPLLAYGYTF
TGTGCCAGCAGCCCCTTACTAGCTTATGGCTACACCTTC
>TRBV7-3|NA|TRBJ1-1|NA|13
CASSLASTGEAFF
TGTGCCAGCAGCTTAGCTTCAACAGGGGAAGCTTTCTTT
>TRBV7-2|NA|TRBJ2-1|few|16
CASSPSAATSYNEQFF
TGTGCCAGCAGCCCGTCGGCGGCTACCTCCTACAATGAGCAGTTCTTC
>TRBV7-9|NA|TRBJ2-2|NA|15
CASSLQVFRAGELFF
TGTGCCAGCAGCTTACAGGTCTTTCGGGCCGGGGAGCTGTTTTTT
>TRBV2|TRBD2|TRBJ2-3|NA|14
CASSDQGGADTQYF
TGTGCCAGCAGTGACCAGGGAGGGGCAGATACGCAGTATTTT
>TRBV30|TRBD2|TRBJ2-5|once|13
CAWTGRDQETQYF
TGTGCCTGGACAGGGAGGGACCAAGAGACCCAGTACTTC
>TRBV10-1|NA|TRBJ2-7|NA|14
CASSRGIPGYEQYF
TGCGCCAGCAGTCGAGGCATCCCCGGCTACGAGCAGTACTTC
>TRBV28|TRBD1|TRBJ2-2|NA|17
CASRDQRTGASTGELFF
TGTGCCAGCAGGGACCAGAGGACAGGGGCGAGCACCGGGGAGCTGTTTTTT
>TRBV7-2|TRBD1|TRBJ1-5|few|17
CASSLAPTGGGYQPQHF
TGTGCCAGCAGCTTAGCCCCCACAGGGGGCGGGTATCAGCCCCAGCATTTT
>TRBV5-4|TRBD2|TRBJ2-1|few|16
CASSLSGTSSYNEQFF
TGTGCCAGCAGCTTGTCGGGGACTAGCTCCTACAATGAGCAGTTCTTC
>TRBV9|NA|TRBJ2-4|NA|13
CASSGVAKNIQYF
TGTGCCAGTAGCGGAGTAGCCAAAAACATTCAGTACTTC
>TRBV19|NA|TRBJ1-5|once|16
CASSIVGGWGNQPQHF
TGTGCCAGTAGTATAGTGGGGGGCTGGGGTAATCAGCCCCAGCATTTT
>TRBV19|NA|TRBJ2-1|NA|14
CASSIWRGRNEQFF
TGTGCCAGTAGTATTTGGAGGGGCCGCAATGAGCAGTTCTTC
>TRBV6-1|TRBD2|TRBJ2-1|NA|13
CASRPSGYNEQFF
TGTGCCAGCAGACCTAGCGGTTACAATGAGCAGTTCTTC
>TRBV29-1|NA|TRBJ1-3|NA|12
CSVAVSGNTIYF
TGCAGCGTTGCCGTCTCTGGAAACACCATATATTTT
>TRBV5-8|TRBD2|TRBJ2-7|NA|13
CASHWTSGYEQYF
TGTGCCAGCCACTGGACTAGCGGCTACGAGCAGTACTTC
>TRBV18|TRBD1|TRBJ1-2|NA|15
CASSIVTGDDYGYTF
TGTGCCAGCTCGATAGTCACAGGGGATGACTATGGCTACACCTTC
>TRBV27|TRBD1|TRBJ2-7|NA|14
CASSIRTGAYEQYF
TGTGCCAGCAGTATCCGGACAGGAGCGTACGAGCAGTACTTC
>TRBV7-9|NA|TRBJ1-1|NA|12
CASSPSLGEAFF
TGTGCCAGCAGCCCAAGTTTGGGTGAAGCTTTCTTT